This T cell receptor (delta chain) was identified during a study of gamma-delta T cells after stem cell transplantation. TCRdb re-called clones from the RT-PCR reads using CATT. Here the sample spans thousands of delta-chain clones, around 5% being singletons. Germline CDR1 is GEAIGNYY and CDR2 is EKD. The J segment lost 0 bases and the V segment lost 3 bases, leaving 10 bases of the junction unmatched. CDR3 size: 18 residues. Sequenced material: gamma-delta T cells. V and J are TRDV2 and TRDJ1, with 12 bases identical to TRDD3. This receptor was taken from a human donor. It is not recorded whose cells these are; they may come from a transplant donor. The DNA of the CDR3 is TGTGCCTGTGACCCACTGGGGGATACCCTCCCACACACCGATAAACTCATCTTT. Its protein product is CACDPLGDTLPHTDKLIF.